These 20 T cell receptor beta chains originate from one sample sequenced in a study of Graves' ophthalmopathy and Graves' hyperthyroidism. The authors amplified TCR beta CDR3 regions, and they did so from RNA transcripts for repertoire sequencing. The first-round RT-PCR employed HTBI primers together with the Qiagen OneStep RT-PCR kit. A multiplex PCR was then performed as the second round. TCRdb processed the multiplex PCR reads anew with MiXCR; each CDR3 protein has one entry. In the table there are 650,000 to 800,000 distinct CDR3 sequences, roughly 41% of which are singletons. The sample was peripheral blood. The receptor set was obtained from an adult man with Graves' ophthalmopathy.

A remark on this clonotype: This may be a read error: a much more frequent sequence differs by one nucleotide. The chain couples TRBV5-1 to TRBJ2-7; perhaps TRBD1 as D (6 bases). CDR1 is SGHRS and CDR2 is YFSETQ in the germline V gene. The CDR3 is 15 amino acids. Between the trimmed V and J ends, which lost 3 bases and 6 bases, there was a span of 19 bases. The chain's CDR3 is CASSSHTGPRSEQYF. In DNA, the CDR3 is TGCGCCAGCAGCTCACACACAGGGCCAAGGAGCGAGCAGTACTTC. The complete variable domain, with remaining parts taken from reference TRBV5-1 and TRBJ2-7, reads KAGVTQTPRYLIKTRGQQVTLSCSPISGHRSVSWYQQTPGQGLQFLFEYFSETQRNKGNFPGRFSGRQFSNSRSEMNVSTLELGDSALYLCASSSHTGPRSEQYFGPGTRLTVT.

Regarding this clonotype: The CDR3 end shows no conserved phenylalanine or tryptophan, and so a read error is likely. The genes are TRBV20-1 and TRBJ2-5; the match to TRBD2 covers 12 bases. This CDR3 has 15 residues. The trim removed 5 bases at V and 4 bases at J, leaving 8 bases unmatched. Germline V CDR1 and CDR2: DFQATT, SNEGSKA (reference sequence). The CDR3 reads CSAPGTSGLGETQYL. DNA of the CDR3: TGCAGTGCTCCTGGGACTAGCGGGTTGGGAGAGACCCAGTACCTC.

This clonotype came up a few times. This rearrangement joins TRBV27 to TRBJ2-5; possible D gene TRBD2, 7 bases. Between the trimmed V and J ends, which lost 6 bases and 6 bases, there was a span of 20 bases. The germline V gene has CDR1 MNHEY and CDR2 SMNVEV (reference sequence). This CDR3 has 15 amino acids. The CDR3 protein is CASSFQPGGRQTQYF. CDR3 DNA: TGTGCCAGCAGCTTCCAGCCGGGGGGCCGACAGACCCAGTACTTC.

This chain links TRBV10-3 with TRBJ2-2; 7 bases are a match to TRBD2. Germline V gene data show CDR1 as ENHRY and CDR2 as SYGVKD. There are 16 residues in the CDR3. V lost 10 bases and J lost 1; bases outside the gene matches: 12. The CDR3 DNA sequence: TGTGCCAGCACCATTTACGGCGGGGGGAACACCGGGGAGCTGTTTTTT. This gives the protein CASTIYGGGNTGELFF.

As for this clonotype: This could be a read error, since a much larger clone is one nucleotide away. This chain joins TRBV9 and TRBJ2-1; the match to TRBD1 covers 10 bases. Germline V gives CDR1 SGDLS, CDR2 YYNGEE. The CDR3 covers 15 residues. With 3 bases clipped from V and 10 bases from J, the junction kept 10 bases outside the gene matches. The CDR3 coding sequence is TGTGCCAGCAGCGACCGGGACAGGGGTAGCTACGAGCAGTTCTTC. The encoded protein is CASSDRDRGSYEQFF.

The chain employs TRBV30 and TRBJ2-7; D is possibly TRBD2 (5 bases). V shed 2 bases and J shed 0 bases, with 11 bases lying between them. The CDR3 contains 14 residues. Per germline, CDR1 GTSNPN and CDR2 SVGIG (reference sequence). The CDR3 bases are TGTGCCTGGAGTTCCAAGCGGCACTCCTACGAGCAGTACTTC. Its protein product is CAWSSKRHSYEQYF.

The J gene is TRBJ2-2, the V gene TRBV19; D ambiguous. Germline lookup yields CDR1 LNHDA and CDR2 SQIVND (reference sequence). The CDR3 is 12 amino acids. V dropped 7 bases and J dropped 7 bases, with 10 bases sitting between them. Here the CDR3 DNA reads TGTGCCAGTACCTATACCGGCGGGGAGCTGTTTTTT. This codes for CASTYTGGELFF.

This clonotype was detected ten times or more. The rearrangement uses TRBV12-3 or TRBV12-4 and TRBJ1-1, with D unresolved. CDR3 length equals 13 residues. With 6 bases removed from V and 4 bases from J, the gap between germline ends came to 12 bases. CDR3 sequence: CASSFRVSTEAFF. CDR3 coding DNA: TGTGCCAGCAGCTTTCGGGTGTCCACTGAAGCTTTCTTT.

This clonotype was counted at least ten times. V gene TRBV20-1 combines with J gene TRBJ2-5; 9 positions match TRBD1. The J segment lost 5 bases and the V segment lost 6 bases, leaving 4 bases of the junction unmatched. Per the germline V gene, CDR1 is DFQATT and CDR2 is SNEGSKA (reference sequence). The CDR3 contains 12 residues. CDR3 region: CSAIGQGETQYF. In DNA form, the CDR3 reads TGCAGTGCCATTGGACAGGGGGAGACCCAGTACTTC.

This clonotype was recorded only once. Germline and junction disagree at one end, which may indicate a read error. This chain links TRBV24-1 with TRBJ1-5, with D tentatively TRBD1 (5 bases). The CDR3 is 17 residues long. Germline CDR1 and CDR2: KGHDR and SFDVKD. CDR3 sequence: CASSLRGGLYSNQPQHF. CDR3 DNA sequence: TGTGCCAGCAGTCTCCGTGGGGGATTGTATAGCAATCAGCCCCAGCATTTT.

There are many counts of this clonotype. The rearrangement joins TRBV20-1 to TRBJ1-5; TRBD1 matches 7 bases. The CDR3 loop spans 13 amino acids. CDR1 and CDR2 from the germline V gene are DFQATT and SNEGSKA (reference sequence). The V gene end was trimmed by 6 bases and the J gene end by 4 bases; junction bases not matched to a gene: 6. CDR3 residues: CSANRGLNQPQHF. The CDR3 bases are TGCAGTGCCAACAGGGGCTTAAATCAGCCCCAGCATTTT.

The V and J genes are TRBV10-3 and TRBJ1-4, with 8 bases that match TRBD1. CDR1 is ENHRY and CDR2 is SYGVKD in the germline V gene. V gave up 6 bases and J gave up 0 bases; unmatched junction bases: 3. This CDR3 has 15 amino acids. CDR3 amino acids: CAIRTGAATNEKLFF. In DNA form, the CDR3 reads TGTGCCATCAGGACAGGGGCAGCAACTAATGAAAAACTGTTTTTT.

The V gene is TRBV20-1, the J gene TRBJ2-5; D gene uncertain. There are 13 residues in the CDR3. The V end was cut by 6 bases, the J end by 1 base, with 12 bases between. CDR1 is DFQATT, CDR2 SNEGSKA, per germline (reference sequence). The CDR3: CSASTGSQETQYF. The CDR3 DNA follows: TGCAGTGCCAGTACGGGCAGCCAAGAGACCCAGTACTTC.

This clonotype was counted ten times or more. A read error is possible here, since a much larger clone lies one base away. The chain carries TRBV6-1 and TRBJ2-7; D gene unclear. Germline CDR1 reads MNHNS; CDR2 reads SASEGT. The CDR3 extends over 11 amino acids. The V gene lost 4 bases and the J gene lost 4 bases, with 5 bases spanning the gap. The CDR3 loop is CASSVRYEQYF. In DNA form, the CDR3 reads TGTGCCAGCAGTGTACGGTACGAGCAGTACTTC.

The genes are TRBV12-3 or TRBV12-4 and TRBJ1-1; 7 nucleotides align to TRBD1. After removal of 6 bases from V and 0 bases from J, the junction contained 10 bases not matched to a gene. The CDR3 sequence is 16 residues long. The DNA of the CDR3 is TGTGCCAGCAGCATCAGGGGGGAAATTATGAACACTGAAGCTTTCTTT. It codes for CASSIRGEIMNTEAFF.

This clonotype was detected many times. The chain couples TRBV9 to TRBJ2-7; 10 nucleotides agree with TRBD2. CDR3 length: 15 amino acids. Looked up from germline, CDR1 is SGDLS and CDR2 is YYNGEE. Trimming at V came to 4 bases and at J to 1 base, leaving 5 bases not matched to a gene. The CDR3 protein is CASSPRTSGSYEQYF. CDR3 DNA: TGTGCCAGCAGCCCGCGGACTAGCGGATCCTACGAGCAGTACTTC.

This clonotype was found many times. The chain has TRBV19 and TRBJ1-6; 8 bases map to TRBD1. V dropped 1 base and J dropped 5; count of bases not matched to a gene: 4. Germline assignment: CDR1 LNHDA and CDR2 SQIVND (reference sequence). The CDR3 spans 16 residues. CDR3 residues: CASSIGDRLDNSPLHF. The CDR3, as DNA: TGTGCCAGTAGTATAGGGGACAGGCTCGATAATTCACCCCTCCACTTT.

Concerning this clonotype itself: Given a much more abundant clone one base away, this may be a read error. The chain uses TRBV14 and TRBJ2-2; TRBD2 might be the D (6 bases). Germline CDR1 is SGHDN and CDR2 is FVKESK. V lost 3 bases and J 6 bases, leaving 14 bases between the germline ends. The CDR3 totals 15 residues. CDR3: CASSQRGWDAGELFF. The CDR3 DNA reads TGTGCCAGCAGCCAGCGGGGATGGGACGCCGGGGAGCTGTTTTTT.

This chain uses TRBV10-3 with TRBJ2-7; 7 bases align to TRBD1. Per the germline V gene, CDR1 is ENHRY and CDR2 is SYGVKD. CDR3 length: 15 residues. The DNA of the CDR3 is TGTGACAACTCAGTCGGGACAGCCACAACCTACGAGCAGTACTTC. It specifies CDNSVGTATTYEQYF.

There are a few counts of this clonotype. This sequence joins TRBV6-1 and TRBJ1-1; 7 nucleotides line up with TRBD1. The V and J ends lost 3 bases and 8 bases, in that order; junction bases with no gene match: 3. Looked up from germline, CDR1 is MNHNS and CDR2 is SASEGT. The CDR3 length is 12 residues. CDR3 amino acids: CASSETGREAFF. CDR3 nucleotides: TGTGCCAGCAGTGAGACAGGGCGAGAAGCTTTCTTT.